Sequencing of this TCR beta chain was carried out in a study of T cells after yellow fever vaccination (dated by TCRdb to the late 2010s). General notes on the study: The SMART-Seq v4 Ultra Low Input RNA kit was used to prepare libraries from fractions with low cell numbers. Two healthy male donors, one aged 18 to 30 and one aged 30 to 40 years, were included in the cohort. Bulk PBMC replicates and cell subsets were isolated from blood drawn at multiple timepoints before and after both primary and secondary immunization. To follow T-cell clones before and after primary and booster YFV17D yellow fever vaccination, bulk TCR alpha and beta repertoires were sequenced over time.

The CDR1 and CDR2 encoded by the germline V gene are SGHRS and YFSETQ. Including the terminal cysteine and phenylalanine, the CDR3 comprises 15 residues. The entry retains the CDR3 DNA only, 45 bases that are in frame from base 1. This clonotype occurred once. This receptor's antigen is unknown. The junction shows a germline mismatch at one end, possibly a read error. The treatment or condition label, as the study defines it: live attenuated yellow fever vaccine strain. At every blood-draw timepoint, two biological replicates of bulk PBMCs were collected. PBMCs were isolated from peripheral blood using a standard Ficoll-Paque protocol. TriZol was used to extract RNA from bulk PBMCs, CD4 and CD8 fractions, and dextramer-positive and dextramer-negative fractions. The full study reports these points: A small share of clonotypes was detected in both CD4 and CD8 compartments, with the overlap likely arising from convergent recombination. Compared with the primary T-cell response, the secondary T-cell response was faster but weaker, reaching its peak on day 5 rather than on day 15. Because abundant contaminating clonotypes from the bulk population could be contained in FACS-sorted repertoires, computational filtering was required. After the booster, most clones that had expanded after primary vaccination were detected again (almost 97% of CD4 and about 88% of CD8), suggesting broad maintenance of memory. Only a couple of donors were included in the study, so the extent to which the findings can be generalized is limited.

Synthesis of TCR cDNA relied on 5'RACE template switching, a step that introduced a universal primer site along with unique molecular identifiers. Priming of cDNA synthesis was performed from both the TCR alpha and TCR beta constant segments. Library amplification involved two PCR steps, and the second step added sample barcodes and sequencing adapters. Sequencing of the libraries was done on either Illumina HiSeq 2500 (2x100 bp) or NovaSeq (2x150 bp). The original pipeline was this. MIGEC handled demultiplexing of reads and collapsing into UMI consensus sequences, while MiXCR performed V(D)J alignment. Vaccine-responding clonotypes were defined with edgeR using replicate PBMC samples, requiring FDR below 0.01 and a log2 fold change above 5 up to day 15. Bulk clonotypes were assigned CD4 or CD8 identity according to which sequenced CD4 or CD8 repertoire held them at higher abundance. Using fastp trimming at Q25 and MiXCR clonotype assembly, TCRdb reanalyzed the public sequencing data and kept in-frame beta chains. Each record represents a unique CDR3 protein, reported with the most common genes and DNA among its rows. V and J calls and clone size were set by TCRdb, not the authors. The table for this sample lists under 550,000 distinct CDR3 sequences; 20% to 25% of them were counted only once. The biggest ten clones account for around 17% of the sample.

The sample here was PBMCs, taken 20 to 25 days after the first yellow fever vaccination. The chain employs TRBV5-1 and TRBJ2-7; 9 bases in the junction line up with TRBD1. The sequence derives from a man aged 18-30 years who received the YFV17D yellow fever vaccine. DNA sequence: TGCGCCAGAAGCTTGACGACGGGACAGGGTGACGAGCAGTACTTC. Its translation is CARSLTTGQGDEQYF. Reference TRBV5-1 and TRBJ2-7 proteins supply the regions before and after the CDR3; the full variable domain is: KAGVTQTPRYLIKTRGQQVTLSCSPISGHRSVSWYQQTPGQGLQFLFEYFSETQRNKGNFPGRFSGRQFSNSRSEMNVSTLELGDSALYLCARSLTTGQGDEQYFGPGTRLTVT.